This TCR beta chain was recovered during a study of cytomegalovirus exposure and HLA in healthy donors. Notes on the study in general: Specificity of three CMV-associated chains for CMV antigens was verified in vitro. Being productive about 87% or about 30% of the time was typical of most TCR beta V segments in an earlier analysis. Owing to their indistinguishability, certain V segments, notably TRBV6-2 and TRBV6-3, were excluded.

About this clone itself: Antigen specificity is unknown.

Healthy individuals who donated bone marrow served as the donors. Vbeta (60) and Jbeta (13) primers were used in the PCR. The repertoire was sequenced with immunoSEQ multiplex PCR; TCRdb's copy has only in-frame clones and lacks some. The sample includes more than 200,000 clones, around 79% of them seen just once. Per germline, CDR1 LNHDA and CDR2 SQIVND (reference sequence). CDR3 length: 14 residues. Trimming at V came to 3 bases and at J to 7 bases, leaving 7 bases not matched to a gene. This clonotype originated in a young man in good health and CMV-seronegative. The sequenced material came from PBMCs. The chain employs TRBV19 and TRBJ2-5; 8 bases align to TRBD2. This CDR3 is CASSIPTREGTQYF. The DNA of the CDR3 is TGTGCCAGTAGTATCCCCACACGGGAGGGGACCCAGTACTTC.